These 20 T cell receptor beta chains originate from one sample sequenced in a study of tumor-infiltrating lymphocytes in localized non-small cell lung cancer. Data came from immunoSEQ multiplex PCR; TCRdb stores just in-frame clones and leaves some out. The data show fewer than 25,000 clones, around 78% seen once. The specimen was lung tumor tissue. The receptors here all came from a human donor with non-small cell lung cancer.

In this sample, this clone turned up once. The J gene is TRBJ2-2, the V gene TRBV9; 7 bases are a match to TRBD1. Germline lookup yields CDR1 SGDLS and CDR2 YYNGEE. This CDR3 spans 15 amino acids. V lost 3 bases and J lost 7; bases outside the gene matches: 9. CDR3 coding DNA: TGTGCCAGCAGCGCGACCGGGACAGTCGGCGGGGAGCTGTTTTTT. It encodes CASSATGTVGGELFF.

This chain links TRBV14 with TRBJ2-3, with TRBD2 identical over 7 bases. V was pared by 2 bases and J by 0 bases, with 5 bases of the junction left unmatched. This CDR3 is 16 amino acids long. Germline lookup yields CDR1 SGHDN and CDR2 FVKESK. The CDR3 nucleotides read TGTGCCAGCAGCCAACAACCCGGGGGGAGCACAGATACGCAGTATTTT. This gives the protein CASSQQPGGSTDTQYF.

The V call is TRBV2, the J call TRBJ2-4; D unclear. Germline lookup yields CDR1 SNHLY and CDR2 FYNNEI. The V and J ends lost 8 bases and 1 base respectively, with 18 bases between them. The CDR3 covers 16 residues. CDR3 DNA: TGTGCCAGCCTTAAGGTGGGGTCCGCTGCCAAAAACATTCAGTACTTC. Its translation is CASLKVGSAAKNIQYF.

The table lists this clone with a few counts. The gene calls are TRBV11-2 and TRBJ1-4; D gene unclear. Trimming took off 4 bases at V and 7 bases at J, with 16 bases between the two ends. The CDR3 totals 15 residues. Germline CDR1 is SGHAT and CDR2 is FQNNGV. CDR3 nucleotides: TGTGCCAGCAGCTCGTGCGCAGGACTGGGTGAAAAACTGTTTTTT. This encodes CASSSCAGLGEKLFF. Filled out from reference TRBV11-2 and TRBJ1-4, the complete variable domain reads EAGVAQSPRYKIIEKRQSVAFWCNPISGHATLYWYQQILGQGPKLLIQFQNNGVVDDSQLPKDRFSAERLKGVDSTLKIQPAKLEDSAVYLCASSSCAGLGEKLFFGSGTQLSVL.

V and J are TRBV14 and TRBJ2-7; D is perhaps TRBD1 or TRBD2 (5 bases each). V was cut by 1 base and J by 1 base, with 11 bases left in between. CDR3 size: 15 residues. Germline CDR1 reads SGHDN; CDR2 reads FVKESK. Written as DNA, the CDR3 is TGTGCCAGCAGCCAAGCATTGGGACGGTCCTACGAGCAGTACTTC. Translating it yields CASSQALGRSYEQYF.

The gene calls are TRBV10-1 and TRBJ2-7; D call uncertain. Looked up from germline, CDR1 is WNHNN and CDR2 is SYGVQD (reference sequence). The ends were cut back, 2 bases at V and 4 bases at J, with 15 bases in the middle. The CDR3 is made up of 15 amino acids. CDR3 DNA: TGCGCCAGCAGTGAGATCCAGGCCCGGGCTTACGAGCAGTACTTC. This gives the protein CASSEIQARAYEQYF.

The rearrangement joins TRBV7-9 to TRBJ2-3; D ambiguous. V was cut by 6 bases and J by 2 bases, with 6 bases left in between. The CDR3 totals 12 residues. Germline values: CDR1 SEHNR, CDR2 FQNEAQ (reference sequence). The CDR3 region has the DNA TGTGCCAGCAGTTCGACCACAGATACGCAGTATTTT. Its translation is CASSSTTDTQYF.

V is TRBV9 and J is TRBJ1-1, with D unresolved. Trimming took off 0 bases at V and 3 bases at J, with 6 bases between the two ends. This CDR3 region has 13 residues. Germline lookup yields CDR1 SGDLS and CDR2 YYNGEE. CDR3: CASSVVYDTEAFF. CDR3 bases: TGTGCCAGCAGCGTAGTTTATGACACTGAAGCTTTCTTT. Full variable domain (rest looked up from reference TRBV9 and TRBJ1-1): DSGVTQTPKHLITATGQRVTLRCSPRSGDLSVYWYQQSLDQGLQFLIQYYNGEERAKGNILERFSAQQFPDLHSELNLSSLELGDSALYFCASSVVYDTEAFFGQGTRLTVV.

This chain connects TRBV7-9 to TRBJ2-3, with 7 bases aligning to TRBD2. After removal of 4 bases from V and 0 bases from J, the junction contained 16 bases not matched to a gene. From germline, CDR1 is SEHNR and CDR2 FQNEAQ (reference sequence). This CDR3 comprises 19 residues. In DNA, the CDR3 is TGTGCCAGCAGCTCCTTGATGGGGAGACGGCGGGGGAGCACAGATACGCAGTATTTT. Translating gives CASSSLMGRRRGSTDTQYF.

This chain joins TRBV7-2 and TRBJ2-1; weak D call: TRBD2 (6 bases). The germline V gene has CDR1 SGHTA and CDR2 FQGNSA. The germline V and J ends were trimmed by 2 bases and 3 bases, with 17 bases remaining between them. This CDR3 has 17 amino acids. CDR3 sequence reads: CASSLMGVVSGYNEQFF. CDR3 coding DNA: TGTGCCAGCAGCTTAATGGGTGTAGTTAGCGGCTACAATGAGCAGTTCTTC.

The genes are TRBV5-1 and TRBJ2-2, with D possibly being TRBD2 (6 bases). The V and J ends lost 0 bases and 6 bases respectively, with 12 bases between them. The CDR3 contains 15 residues. Germline V gives CDR1 SGHRS, CDR2 YFSETQ. The CDR3 sequence is CASSLEPAGSGELFF. CDR3 coding DNA: TGCGCCAGCAGCTTGGAACCGGCGGGGTCCGGGGAGCTGTTTTTT.

The gene calls are TRBV6-5 and TRBJ2-5, with a weak D call TRBD2 (6 bases). This CDR3 has 11 amino acids. The V and J ends lost 7 bases and 7 bases respectively, with 10 bases between them. Looked up from germline, CDR1 is MNHEY and CDR2 is SVGAGI. The CDR3 is CASTAGGTQYF. CDR3 nucleotides: TGTGCCAGCACCGCCGGGGGGACCCAGTACTTC.

The chain uses TRBV5-1 and TRBJ1-5, with D unresolved. The CDR3 consists of 13 residues. Germline V gene data show CDR1 as SGHRS and CDR2 as YFSETQ. V was cut by 0 bases and J by 5 bases, with 6 bases left in between. The CDR3 DNA reads TGCGCCAGCAGCTTGGGTTGGGATCAGCCCCAGCATTTT. Encoded protein: CASSLGWDQPQHF.

CDR3 in DNA: TGTGCCAGCAGCTTTATGGGTTTCCAGGAAAAACTGTTTTTT. Translating it yields CASSFMGFQEKLFF. The chain employs TRBV7-2 and TRBJ1-4; unclear D gene. V was pared by 3 bases and J by 8 bases, with 13 bases between. The CDR3 contains 14 residues. Germline values: CDR1 SGHTA, CDR2 FQGNSA.

The V and J genes are TRBV29-1 and TRBJ2-3, with D possibly called TRBD1 or TRBD2 (5 bases each). The CDR3 runs 14 residues. V lost 5 bases to trimming and J lost 6 bases, with 18 bases between them. CDR1 SQVTM and CDR2 ANQGSEA come from the germline V gene. The CDR3 loop reads CSVLTVLGTDTQYF. The CDR3 DNA is TGCAGCGTTCTAACGGTGCTGGGGACCGATACGCAGTATTTT.

CDR3 DNA: TGTGCCAGCAGCTTAGAGGCGGCTTCCTACAATGAGCAGTTCTTC. Encoded protein: CASSLEAASYNEQFF. This rearrangement joins TRBV7-2 to TRBJ2-1, with D hard to call. Germline CDR1 reads SGHTA; CDR2 reads FQGNSA. With 1 base removed from V and 1 base from J, the gap between germline ends came to 8 bases. This CDR3 contains 15 residues.

The chain joins TRBV6-6 to TRBJ2-1, with D unresolved. Trimming took off 5 bases at V and 5 bases at J, with 10 bases between the two ends. From germline, CDR1 is MNHNY and CDR2 SVGAGI (reference sequence). The CDR3 has 13 amino acids. CDR3 amino acids: CASSNTINNEQFF. The CDR3 nucleotides read TGTGCCAGCAGTAATACGATTAACAATGAGCAGTTCTTC.

V and J are TRBV5-1 and TRBJ2-2, with D perhaps matching TRBD1 (5 bases). Germline V CDR1 and CDR2: SGHRS, YFSETQ. The CDR3 totals 14 residues. With 0 bases removed from V and 3 bases from J, the gap between germline ends came to 6 bases. CDR3 residues: CASSLAQDTGELFF. CDR3 bases: TGCGCCAGCAGCTTGGCACAGGACACCGGGGAGCTGTTTTTT.

The rearrangement links TRBV7-2 to TRBJ2-3; D unclear. V lost 2 bases and J lost 1, with 13 bases in between. This CDR3 has 16 residues. Germline V gene data show CDR1 as SGHTA and CDR2 as FQGNSA. Written as DNA, the CDR3 is TGTGCCAGCAGCTTACTCCCCGCCGGACGCACAGATACGCAGTATTTT. Its protein product is CASSLLPAGRTDTQYF.

This clone was observed once. V usage is TRBV30 and J usage is TRBJ2-3; D uncertain. The CDR3 is 14 residues long. The V and J ends lost 0 bases and 1 base respectively, with 8 bases between them. CDR1 is GTSNPN, CDR2 SVGIG, per germline (reference sequence). The CDR3 DNA is TGTGCCTGGAGTGTATTGCAGGGCACAGATACGCAGTATTTT. Amino acids: CAWSVLQGTDTQYF.